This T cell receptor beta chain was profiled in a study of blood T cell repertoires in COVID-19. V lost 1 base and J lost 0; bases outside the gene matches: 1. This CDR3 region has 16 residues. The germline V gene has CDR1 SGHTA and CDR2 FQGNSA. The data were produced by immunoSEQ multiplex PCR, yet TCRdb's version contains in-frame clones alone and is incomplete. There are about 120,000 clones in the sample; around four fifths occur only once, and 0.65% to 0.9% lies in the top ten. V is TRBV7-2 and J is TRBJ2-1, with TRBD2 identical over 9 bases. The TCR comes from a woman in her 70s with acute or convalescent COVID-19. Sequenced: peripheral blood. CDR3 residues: CASSLDSGSSYNEQFF. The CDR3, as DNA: TGTGCCAGCAGCTTAGATAGCGGGAGCTCCTACAATGAGCAGTTCTTC.